The subject of this entry is one T cell receptor (beta chain). TCRdb keeps only in-frame clones here, not all; method: immunoSEQ multiplex PCR. This table holds 80,000 to 130,000 clones, roughly 92% found once. Germline CDR1 SSHAT, CDR2 FNYEAQ (reference sequence). CDR3 size: 14 residues. This sample was taken from a study of blood T cell repertoires in COVID-19. The J gene is TRBJ2-5, the V gene TRBV7-7; 8 bases match TRBD2. The material sequenced was peripheral blood. This clonotype originated in a man aged 65 to 79 with acute or convalescent COVID-19. The CDR3 DNA sequence: TGTGCTAGCCGGGAGGGGCTAGCTCGGGGGACCCAGTACTTC. Amino acid sequence: CASREGLARGTQYF.